The 30 T cell receptor beta chains given below trace back to one sample, sequenced in a study of glioma-infiltrating T cells after dendritic cell vaccination. This table comes from immunoSEQ multiplex PCR, and its TCRdb copy is limited to in-frame clones, with some not included. This table holds around 78,000 clones, roughly 84% found once. As to time point: after dendritic cell vaccination, including at tumor progression/relapse. The sample was blood, taken after dendritic cell vaccination. Source of these receptors: a human donor with glioblastoma.

With regard to this clone: Its ends do not fully match the called genes, so a read error is possible. In the same sample, other DNA sequences code for this CDR3. The DNA for the CDR3 is TGTGCCAGTAGTACAGGGCCCTACGAACAGTACTTC. Translation: CASSTGPYEQYF. The chain combines TRBV19 with TRBJ2-7; weak D call: TRBD1 (5 bases). CDR1 is LNHDA and CDR2 is SQIVND in the germline V gene (reference sequence). This CDR3 has 12 residues.

This CDR3 is CASSLFSLNTEAFF. The CDR3 nucleotides are TGTGCCAGCAGCTTATTCAGTTTGAACACTGAAGCTTTCTTT. The chain uses TRBV11-1 and TRBJ1-1; D is unclear. The germline gives CDR1 SGHAT, CDR2 FQDESV (reference sequence). Trimming cost V 2 bases and J 0 bases, with 7 bases left between them. This CDR3 spans 14 amino acids. The variable domain in full, completed from reference TRBV11-1 and TRBJ1-1, reads EAEVAQSPRYKITEKSQAVAFWCDPISGHATLYWYRQILGQGPELLVQFQDESVVDDSQLPKDRFSAERLKGVDSTLKIQPAELGDSAMYLCASSLFSLNTEAFFGQGTRLTVV.

The chain is built from TRBV23-1 and TRBJ1-4; D may be TRBD1 (5 bases). TRBV23-1 is an ORF; its function is uncertain. The CDR3 extends over 15 amino acids. V was shortened by 11 bases and J by 3 bases, with 19 bases between the two germline ends. The DNA for the CDR3 is TGCGCCGCCCCGCCGGCAGGGTTGGCTAATGAAAAACTGTTTTTT. It codes for CAAPPAGLANEKLFF.

This clone has more than one count but fewer than ten. V usage is TRBV10-1 and J usage is TRBJ2-7; the match to TRBD2 covers 9 bases. The V gene's germline CDR1 is WNHNN and CDR2 SYGVQD (reference sequence). This CDR3 has 14 residues. V was pared by 6 bases and J by 3 bases, with 6 bases of the junction left unmatched. CDR3 DNA sequence: TGCGCCAGCAGCTGGACTAGCGCGGTCTACGAGCAGTACTTC. It translates to CASSWTSAVYEQYF.

The chain employs TRBV6-5 and TRBJ1-1, with 7 bases matching TRBD1. Germline V gene sequence: CDR1 MNHEY, CDR2 SVGAGI. The CDR3 length is 14 residues. The J segment lost 5 bases and the V segment lost 0 bases, leaving 3 bases of the junction unmatched. CDR3 amino acids: CASSYSRGRTEAFF. CDR3 bases: TGTGCCAGCAGTTACTCCAGGGGGAGGACTGAAGCTTTCTTT.

The chain is built from TRBV4-3 and TRBJ2-7; 8 positions match TRBD2. J gave up 9 bases and V 0 bases, and 13 bases lay outside the gene matches. The CDR3 consists of 16 residues. Germline V gene lookup returns CDR1 LGHNA and CDR2 YSLEER. Here the CDR3 reads CASSQEFGISGTPQYF. CDR3 DNA sequence: TGCGCCAGCAGCCAAGAGTTCGGGATTAGCGGGACTCCGCAGTACTTC.

V and J are TRBV6-4 and TRBJ2-7; D ambiguous. V was cut by 1 base and J by 3 bases, with 7 bases left in between. Germline loops: CDR1 MRHNA, CDR2 SNTAGT. This CDR3 is 13 amino acids long. CDR3: CASSDFPGYEQYF. The CDR3 bases are TGTGCCAGCAGTGACTTCCCCGGCTACGAGCAGTACTTC.

V usage is TRBV25-1 and J usage is TRBJ2-2; tentatively, D is TRBD1 (5 bases). This CDR3 is built from 14 residues. V was clipped by 6 bases and J by 0 bases, with 8 bases between them. Germline assignment: CDR1 MGHDK and CDR2 SYGVNS. CDR3 in DNA: TGTGCCAGCAGAGACAGCCCGAACACCGGGGAGCTGTTTTTT. Its protein is CASRDSPNTGELFF.

The chain is built from TRBV18 and TRBJ2-3; D ambiguous. The germline V gene encodes CDR1 KGHSH and CDR2 LQKENI. V was cut by 2 bases and J by 2 bases, with 11 bases left in between. This CDR3 region has 15 residues. This CDR3 is CASSPMAPTTDTQYF. CDR3 bases: TGTGCCAGCTCACCAATGGCCCCCACCACAGATACGCAGTATTTT.

The rearrangement uses TRBV6-5 and TRBJ2-7; D not certain. Trimming pared 6 bases from V and 0 bases from J, leaving 9 bases between. Germline-derived CDR1 and CDR2 are MNHEY and SVGAGI. The CDR3 totals 13 residues. CDR3 sequence: CASRTGSSYEQYF. The CDR3 DNA is TGTGCCAGCAGAACCGGGTCCTCCTACGAGCAGTACTTC.

The V gene is TRBV5-6, the J gene TRBJ2-5, with 9 positions matching TRBD2. The CDR3 sequence is 16 residues long. CDR1 is SGHDT, CDR2 YYEEEE, per germline. With 2 bases clipped from V and 1 base from J, the junction kept 6 bases outside the gene matches. CDR3 region: CASSFRRAGGQETQYF. The CDR3 DNA is TGTGCCAGCAGCTTCCGGCGAGCGGGGGGCCAAGAGACCCAGTACTTC.

The chain uses TRBV7-8 and TRBJ1-1; 9 bases align to TRBD1. The V gene end was trimmed by 3 bases and the J gene end by 3 bases; junction bases not matched to a gene: 5. Germline CDR1 SGHVS, CDR2 FQNEAQ. This CDR3 is 15 amino acids long. CDR3 in DNA: TGTGCCAGCAGCTTTAACAGGGGGCCCGACACTGAAGCTTTCTTT. This sequence encodes CASSFNRGPDTEAFF.

The chain recombines TRBV6-1 with TRBJ1-1; 8 nucleotides align to TRBD1. The CDR3 contains 14 residues. The germline V gene has CDR1 MNHNS and CDR2 SASEGT. V shed 0 bases, J shed 7 bases, and the junction held 4 bases outside the gene matches. The CDR3 region has the DNA TGTGCCAGCAGTGAAGCAACAGGGGGTTATGAAGCTTTCTTT. This codes for CASSEATGGYEAFF.

V usage is TRBV5-5 and J usage is TRBJ2-3; no reliable D call. Germline CDR1 is SGHKS and CDR2 is YYEKEE (reference sequence). Between the trimmed V and J ends, which lost 3 bases and 5 bases, there was a span of 4 bases. The CDR3 length is 11 residues. The CDR3 DNA follows: TGTGCCAGCAGCTCGCGAGATACGCAGTATTTT. Translation gives CASSSRDTQYF. The full variable domain, in which reference TRBV5-5 and TRBJ2-3 provide the parts outside the CDR3, is DAGVTQSPTHLIKTRGQQVTLRCSPISGHKSVSWYQQVLGQGPQFIFQYYEKEERGRGNFPDRFSARQFPNYSSELNVNALLLGDSALYLCASSSRDTQYFGPGTRLTVL.

V is TRBV4-1 and J is TRBJ2-7, with 10 bases lining up with TRBD2. This CDR3 has 15 residues. V was pared by 4 bases and J by 5 bases, with 8 bases of the junction left unmatched. Per the germline V gene, CDR1 is MGHRA and CDR2 is YSYEKL. The CDR3 is CASSPSPGLANEQYF. The CDR3 DNA is TGCGCCAGCAGCCCCTCCCCGGGACTAGCGAACGAGCAGTACTTC.

The V and J genes are TRBV14 and TRBJ2-7; 12 bases match TRBD2. In germline, CDR1 is SGHDN, CDR2 FVKESK. With V trimmed by 3 bases and J by 2 bases, 5 bases remained unmatched. The CDR3 covers 16 residues. This chain's CDR3 is CASSQSWTSGTYEQYF. CDR3 DNA: TGTGCCAGCAGCCAGAGTTGGACTAGCGGGACCTACGAGCAGTACTTC.

This chain links TRBV5-5 with TRBJ1-2; weak D call: TRBD1 (6 bases). The CDR3 spans 13 residues. The V gene's germline CDR1 is SGHKS and CDR2 YYEKEE (reference sequence). V lost 4 bases and J lost 2, with 9 bases in between. Here the CDR3 reads CASSHRANYGYTF. The CDR3 DNA reads TGTGCCAGCAGCCACAGGGCCAACTATGGCTACACCTTC.

This chain connects TRBV5-8 to TRBJ1-2; tentative D call: TRBD1 (5 bases). The germline V and J ends were trimmed by 1 base and 4 bases, with 11 bases remaining between them. Germline loops: CDR1 SGHTS, CDR2 YDEGEE. This CDR3 region has 14 residues. CDR3 nucleotides: TGTGCCAGCAGCTTGAGCCCGACAGTCTATGGCTACACCTTC. Translated, it gives CASSLSPTVYGYTF.

V gene TRBV5-4 combines with J gene TRBJ2-7, with 8 bases matching TRBD1. V dropped 0 bases and J dropped 3; count of bases not matched to a gene: 5. CDR1 and CDR2 (germline): SGHNT, YYREEE (reference sequence). This CDR3 is 15 amino acids long. DNA of the CDR3: TGTGCCAGCAGCTTGGGCAGGGGGCAATACTACGAGCAGTACTTC. Encoded protein: CASSLGRGQYYEQYF.

V is TRBV11-2 and J is TRBJ2-7, with a weak D call TRBD2 (6 bases). The CDR3 spans 13 residues. Per the germline V gene, CDR1 is SGHAT and CDR2 is FQNNGV. V lost 3 bases to trimming and J lost 2 bases, with 8 bases between them. CDR3 loop: CASSFSGTYEQYF. CDR3 DNA: TGTGCCAGCAGCTTTAGCGGTACCTACGAGCAGTACTTC.

The chain uses TRBV10-1 and TRBJ1-2, with D perhaps TRBD1 (5 bases). The ends were cut back, 3 bases at V and 2 bases at J, with 13 bases in the middle. The germline V gene encodes CDR1 WNHNN and CDR2 SYGVQD (reference sequence). This CDR3 has 15 amino acids. CDR3 region: CASSDGMGLNYGYTF. The CDR3 nucleotides read TGCGCCAGCAGTGATGGAATGGGACTAAACTATGGCTACACCTTC.

This clone was seen a handful of times. The chain has TRBV19 and TRBJ2-1, with D perhaps TRBD1 (6 bases). The CDR3 length is 15 residues. The V gene lost 4 bases and the J gene lost 6 bases, with 16 bases spanning the gap. Germline-derived CDR1 and CDR2 are LNHDA and SQIVND (reference sequence). CDR3 sequence reads: CASSRRSDRSNEQFF. In DNA, the CDR3 is TGTGCCAGTAGTAGAAGGTCCGACAGGAGCAATGAGCAGTTCTTC.

This clone was seen more than once but under ten times. Here the CDR3 reads CASSDRGHQAFF. CDR3 nucleotides: TGTGCCAGCAGTGACAGGGGGCATCAAGCTTTCTTT. V gene TRBV2 combines with J gene TRBJ1-1; 8 positions match TRBD1. Per the germline V gene, CDR1 is SNHLY and CDR2 is FYNNEI. V trimming: 3 bases; J trimming: 9 bases; junction bases outside the gene matches: 3. This CDR3 contains 12 residues.

V gene TRBV7-9 combines with J gene TRBJ2-1; 8 bases are a match to TRBD1. Germline CDR1 is SEHNR and CDR2 is FQNEAQ (reference sequence). V lost 4 bases, J lost 9 bases, and 8 bases stayed unmatched. There are 14 residues in the CDR3. The CDR3 DNA sequence: TGTGCCAGCAGCTGGTCCGGACAGGGACTTGAGCAGTTCTTC. The encoded protein is CASSWSGQGLEQFF. Supplemented by reference TRBV7-9 and TRBJ2-1, the full variable domain reads DTGVSQNPRHKITKRGQNVTFRCDPISEHNRLYWYRQTLGQGPEFLTYFQNEAQLEKSRLLSDRFSAERPKGSFSTLEIQRTEQGDSAMYLCASSWSGQGLEQFFGPGTRLTVL.

This clone has only a few counts. The V gene is TRBV10-2, the J gene TRBJ2-7; D is undetermined. The V end was cut by 3 bases, the J end by 3 bases, with 6 bases between. The CDR3 is 12 residues long. Germline V CDR1 and CDR2: WSHSY, SAAADI. The CDR3 DNA follows: TGCGCCAGCAGTGACCCGGGCTACGAGCAGTACTTC. Protein sequence: CASSDPGYEQYF.

The rearrangement uses TRBV6-5 and TRBJ1-1, with D possibly being TRBD1 (6 bases). The germline V gene has CDR1 MNHEY and CDR2 SVGAGI. The CDR3 length is 14 residues. V was pared by 6 bases and J by 5 bases, with 16 bases between. CDR3 nucleotide sequence: TGTGCCAGCAGCTACCAGGGGAGTGGGACTGAAGCTTTCTTT. As protein: CASSYQGSGTEAFF.

This clone was seen only a few times. This sequence joins TRBV4-1 and TRBJ2-1, with 13 bases matching TRBD2. Germline CDR1 and CDR2: MGHRA and YSYEKL. Losses at the gene ends were 2 bases for V and 9 bases for J; bases not matched to a gene: 7. The CDR3 extends over 16 amino acids. CDR3 in amino acids: CASSQSTSGGAAEQFF. In DNA form, the CDR3 reads TGCGCCAGCAGCCAATCTACTAGCGGGGGGGCCGCTGAGCAGTTCTTC.

Details on this clone: Germline and junction disagree at one end, which may indicate a read error. The genes are TRBV7-7 and TRBJ2-5; 8 positions agree with TRBD2. The CDR3 has 15 amino acids. Germline V lookup: CDR1 SSHAT, CDR2 FNYEAQ (reference sequence). The CDR3 DNA follows: TGTGCTAGCAGCTTAGACGGGAGGGCGCGGGAGACCCAGTACTTC. Encoded protein: CASSLDGRARETQYF.

The chain carries TRBV11-2 and TRBJ1-1; perhaps TRBD1 as D (6 bases). The CDR3 extends over 15 amino acids. CDR1 is SGHAT and CDR2 is FQNNGV in the germline V gene. The V end lost 1 base, the J end lost 2 bases, and 11 bases lay between the germline ends. The CDR3 coding sequence is TGTGCCAGCAGCTTAGGGTCAGGGGCTAACACTGAAGCTTTCTTT. Amino acid sequence: CASSLGSGANTEAFF.

This clone was counted a few times. The chain employs TRBV4-2 and TRBJ2-3, with D possibly being TRBD2 (6 bases). CDR1 is LGHNA, CDR2 YNFKEQ, per germline. The CDR3 contains 19 residues. V lost 0 bases and J 0 bases, leaving 19 bases between the germline ends. The CDR3 spells CASSQEGTFQYASTDTQYF. In DNA form, the CDR3 reads TGTGCCAGCAGCCAAGAGGGGACTTTTCAATATGCTAGCACAGATACGCAGTATTTT.